These 6 T cell receptor beta chains were sequenced from one sample in a study of T cells in Graves' hyperthyroidism and ophthalmopathy. The source material, RNA transcripts, was used to amplify TCR beta CDR3 regions. With the HTBI primer set, the TCR CDR3 went through a first round of RT-PCR. TCRdb re-called the multiplex PCR reads with MiXCR, one entry per CDR3 protein. The repertoire has approximately 510,000 distinct CDR3 sequences, around 20% of them found once; the top ten carry 26%. What was sequenced was blood. The receptors come from a man in his late teens or twenties with Graves' hyperthyroidism.

Remarks on this clonotype: No conserved phenylalanine or tryptophan ends this CDR3, so it is likely a read error. The V and J genes are TRBV29-1 and TRBJ1-2; maybe TRBD1 (5 bases). Deletions cut 1 base from V and 4 bases from J, with 10 bases between. The CDR3 is made up of 13 amino acids. Germline V lookup: CDR1 SQVTM, CDR2 ANQGSEA. In DNA form, the CDR3 reads TGCAGCGTTGAAGTCAGGGATGGCTATGGCTACACCGTC. Protein: CSVEVRDGYGYTV.

The chain is built from TRBV18 and TRBJ1-5, with unresolved D. CDR3 length equals 14 residues. The ends were cut back, 2 bases at V and 5 bases at J, with 10 bases in the middle. The V gene's germline CDR1 is KGHSH and CDR2 LQKENI. CDR3 loop: CASSPETTYQPQHF. CDR3 coding DNA: TGTGCCAGCTCACCAGAGACCACTTATCAGCCCCAGCATTTT.

Only a few counts were recorded for this clonotype. The chain combines TRBV28 with TRBJ1-2; D remains unclear. The CDR3 is 15 residues long. The germline V gene encodes CDR1 MDHEN and CDR2 SYDVKM. Trimming removed 7 bases from V and 4 bases from J, with 19 bases in between. The CDR3 nucleotides are TGTGCCAGCACCTCCGGTGAGTCGGCGGTCTATGGCTACACCTTC. Its protein is CASTSGESAVYGYTF.

The rearrangement joins TRBV30 to TRBJ2-5, with a possible D match to TRBD2 (7 bases). Trimming took off 8 bases at V and 2 bases at J, with 15 bases between the two ends. CDR1 and CDR2 (germline): GTSNPN, SVGIG (reference sequence). The CDR3 is 13 amino acids. CDR3 DNA: TGTGCCGGGTTCGAGGGGGGGCAAGAGACCCAGTACTTC. Protein sequence: CAGFEGGQETQYF.

The V call is TRBV20-1, the J call TRBJ1-6, with a weak D call TRBD1 (5 bases). Germline values: CDR1 DFQATT, CDR2 SNEGSKA (reference sequence). Deletions cut 4 bases from V and 10 bases from J, with 20 bases between. The CDR3 runs to 15 residues. The CDR3 is CSATQVGGVKSPLHF. In DNA, the CDR3 is TGCAGTGCTACCCAGGTTGGGGGGGTTAAATCACCCCTCCACTTT.

Ten or more counts support this clonotype. The chain is built from TRBV14 and TRBJ2-3; D uncertain. Germline CDR1 is SGHDN and CDR2 is FVKESK. The ends were cut back, 3 bases at V and 3 bases at J, with 16 bases in the middle. CDR3 length equals 16 residues. The CDR3 loop is CASSQDFGRRTDTQYF. CDR3 bases: TGTGCCAGCAGCCAGGATTTCGGACGTAGGACAGATACGCAGTATTTT.